This entry concerns a single T cell receptor beta chain. It has no known antigen specificity. Within one base of it there is no much larger clone, and no base qualities were kept. The immunoSEQ Assay, a bias-controlled multiplex PCR, was used to amplify TCRbeta CDR3 regions from genomic DNA. The original methods were these. Within the assay, amplification of reference gene primers was used to estimate how many nucleated cells each sample contained. To quantify the absolute abundance of each unique TCRbeta CDR3 rearrangement, sequence reads were collapsed and filtered. For each sample, productive Simpson clonality was calculated by taking the square root of Simpson's diversity index across productive rearrangements. This immuneACCESS table, as held by TCRdb, lists in-frame sequences with V and J called but not all clones. Of the missing ones, under half trace to an unresolved V gene in checked studies; the others have no known cause. V and J calls and clone size follow that table, whereas D and trimming were derived from the DNA. The sample profile shows around 500,000 clones; about 85% of them were found once. The ten largest account for under 9.5% of the sample.

The data belong to a study of blood T cell repertoires in COVID-19 (TCRdb year 2020). Background for the entire study: The collaborator samples originated in the United States, Italy and Spain and spanned the acute and convalescent phases of COVID-19. The repertoires were made available in a free public database intended to serve as a resource for research on the immune response to SARS-CoV-2. The material from the prospective study consisted of cDNA or gDNA derived from T cells, B-cell-depleted T cells, or PBMCs. Where available, HLA class I and class II types were obtained from metadata supplied by the sample provider rather than from assay-based typing. Subjects who had been exposed to COVID-19, were actively infected with it, or had recovered from it provided the deeply sampled blood TCRbeta repertoires that made up the dataset. The samples were drawn from the first 160 participants of the ongoing ImmuneRACE study and from 1,200 or so subjects provided by 6 global collaborators. Sample metadata almost always included a de-identified subject ID, COVID-19 status, age in years and sex.

General study outcomes and caveats: The amount of clinical and demographic metadata varied by source and participant and was provided uncurated.

CDR1 and CDR2 are drawn from the germline V gene: MDHEN, SYDVKM. Reading from cysteine to phenylalanine, the CDR3 counts 15 amino acids. Only the CDR3 portion is preserved as DNA: 45 bases, with reading frame beginning at the first base. Ends trimmed: V by 5 bases, J by 4 bases; bases unmatched to a gene: 9. Participants in the prospective study were enrolled through a virtual design, were aged about 18 to 90 years, and lived in 24 United States geographic areas. In the prospective study, cohorts were assigned on the basis of participant-reported clinical history obtained from a screening survey and a study questionnaire. Recovered participants in ImmuneRACE Cohort 3 were defined as having two consecutive negative NP/OP PCR tests, clearance from a healthcare professional, or resolution of symptoms. In the prospective study, whole blood, serum and a nasopharyngeal or oropharyngeal swab were collected from each participant by mobile phlebotomists. Additional blood draws and questionnaires over an approximately two-month period could optionally be provided by prospective study participants. Before DNA extraction, prospective study blood samples were shipped either frozen or at room temperature.

The receptor was isolated from an older woman who had recovered from COVID-19. The chain is made from TRBV28 and TRBJ1-1; TRBD1 fits 8 bases in the junction. The sequenced sample was PBMCs or T cells enriched from blood (not recorded which). The bases read TGTGCCAGCAGTGAGGGACAGGCGGGGAGCACTGAAGCTTTCTTT. This sequence encodes CASSEGQAGSTEAFF.